A selection of T cell receptor beta chains follows, all from one sample in a study of vaccination and CD4 T cells after COVID-19. Their antigen targets remain unknown. TCRdb reprocessed the PCR reads via MiXCR and lists one record per CDR3 protein. Here the sample spans just under 20,000 distinct CDR3 sequences, 35% to 50% being singletons. The material sequenced was CD4+ T cells from blood, cultured in vitro, taken after SARS-CoV-2 vaccination. The receptors derive from a human donor who had recovered from COVID-19. CDR3s include the opening cysteine and the closing phenylalanine or tryptophan. Fields, in order: clone size, J gene, D gene, V gene, CDR3 protein, CDR3 DNA. The D gene is left open where the match is weak. Where a row states a size, it is once, few, many or the class of an expanded clone; other rows omit it.

- | TRBJ2-2 | - | TRBV19 | CASSNRVNTGELFF | TGTGCCAGTAGTAACAGGGTGAACACCGGGGAGCTGTTTTTT
- | TRBJ2-7 | - | TRBV5-3 | CARSQTRLGYYEQYF | TGTGCCAGAAGCCAGACCAGACTAGGCTACTACGAGCAGTACTTC
- | TRBJ2-7 | TRBD2 | TRBV20-1 | CSARDVGASGDLNSLGYERYF | TGCAGTGCTAGAGATGTCGGGGCTAGCGGGGATCTTAACTCCTTGGGTTACGAGCGGTACTTC
- | TRBJ1-6 | - | TRBV10-3 | CAISEGGGHQNSPLHF | TGTGCCATCAGTGAGGGGGGCGGGCACCAGAATTCACCCCTCCACTTT
medium-sized | TRBJ2-7 | - | TRBV11-2 | CASSLWQGYEQYF | TGTGCCAGCAGCTTGTGGCAGGGTTACGAGCAGTACTTC
- | TRBJ1-6 | TRBD1 | TRBV28 | CATLGGAGGYSPLHF | TGTGCCACCCTGGGGGGGGCAGGGGGGTATTCACCCCTCCACTTT
- | TRBJ1-2 | - | TRBV11-2 | CASSLDSGEDYTF | TGTGCCAGCAGCTTAGATTCCGGGGAAGACTACACCTTC
- | TRBJ2-5 | - | TRBV20-1 | CSARDPRKETQYF | TGCAGTGCTAGGGACCCCAGGAAAGAGACCCAGTACTTC
- | TRBJ2-3 | TRBD2 | TRBV7-2 | CASSLGHGTSSTDTQYF | TGTGCCAGCAGCTTAGGGCACGGGACTAGTAGCACAGATACGCAGTATTTT
few | TRBJ1-5 | - | TRBV19 | CASSIDRAPSMPQHF | TGTGCCAGTAGTATAGACCGGGCCCCGTCTATGCCCCAGCATTTT
- | TRBJ1-2 | TRBD1 | TRBV6-1 | CASSEVGQGSGYTF | TGTGCCAGCAGTGAAGTAGGACAGGGGAGTGGCTACACCTTC
- | TRBJ1-5 | TRBD1 | TRBV20-1 | CSALGTGNQPQHF | TGCAGTGCTTTGGGGACAGGGAATCAGCCCCAGCATTTT
- | TRBJ1-6 | - | TRBV19 | CASSILPGYNSPLHF | TGTGCCAGTAGTATTCTTCCAGGCTATAATTCACCCCTCCACTTT
- | TRBJ2-1 | TRBD2 | TRBV5-1 | CASTRQPGLAGGEQFF | TGCGCCAGCACCCGACAACCGGGACTAGCGGGAGGGGAGCAGTTCTTC
medium-sized | TRBJ1-1 | - | TRBV15 | CATSRERGGGTEAFF | TGTGCCACCAGCAGAGAAAGAGGGGGGGGCACTGAAGCTTTCTTT
once | TRBJ2-2 | - | TRBV10-3 | CAISEKEPGELFF | TGTGCCATCAGCGAGAAGGAGCCCGGGGAGCTGTTTTTT
few | TRBJ1-6 | - | TRBV6-1 | CASSLVGESSYNSPLHF | TGTGCCAGCAGCCTCGTCGGTGAGAGCTCCTATAATTCACCCCTCCACTTT